A selection of T cell receptor beta chains follows, all from one sample in a study of T-cell reconstitution after alpha-beta-depleted transplantation in children. One entry per CDR3 protein, called by TCRdb with MiXCR from the PCR reads. Here the sample spans hundreds of thousands of distinct CDR3 sequences, about 16% being singletons. The material sequenced was PBMCs, mostly from graft donor cells, taken 360 days after TCRalphabeta/CD19-depleted stem cell transplant. All receptors derive from a male patient aged 2-15 years who had a stem cell transplant for acute lymphoblastic leukemia, so the T cells may come from the graft donor. Each CDR3 is given without its conserved first and last residue. Fields, in order: D gene, V gene, J gene, clone size, CDR3 protein. The D gene is left open where the match is weak. A row's size may be missing; if present it is once, few, many or a size class.

TRBD2,TRBV5-5,TRBJ2-1,-,ASSFSSGDYNEQF
-,TRBV11-3,TRBJ2-7,-,ASSPTPGAKAYEQY
-,TRBV7-2,TRBJ2-1,few,ASTPLTGSYNEQF
-,TRBV10-3,TRBJ1-2,few,AISVWGFTDGYT
-,TRBV10-3,TRBJ2-7,-,AIRDLGYEQY
TRBD2,TRBV20-1,TRBJ2-7,-,SAPGLAGVGAYEQY
TRBD2,TRBV5-1,TRBJ2-1,few,ASSTSGGGSYNEQF
-,TRBV7-2,TRBJ2-3,-,ASSWALGGRTDTQY
-,TRBV20-1,TRBJ2-5,few,SATFHREETQY
-,TRBV12-3/TRBV12-4,TRBJ1-5,-,ASRSSGVGQPQH
TRBD2,TRBV3-1,TRBJ2-7,many,ASSQESPTGLIAPYEQY
-,TRBV6-5,TRBJ2-3,-,ASSSRGTDTQY
TRBD1,TRBV12-3/TRBV12-4,TRBJ2-3,-,ASSPETGAGTDTQY
-,TRBV6-2/TRBV6-3,TRBJ2-7,many,ASSSPKGWTYEQY
TRBD1,TRBV28,TRBJ2-5,few,ASSLYRGLTQETQY
TRBD1,TRBV18,TRBJ1-5,many,ASSPRQGNQPQH
-,TRBV12-3/TRBV12-4,TRBJ2-7,few,ASSFGLNTYEQY
TRBD2,TRBV28,TRBJ2-3,-,ASDTGGRITDTQY
TRBD1,TRBV20-1,TRBJ2-4,-,SASAGQGAGSVDIQY
TRBD2,TRBV7-2,TRBJ2-7,few,ASSLARLAGGHYEQY
TRBD1,TRBV28,TRBJ2-5,-,ASSYDRGRTQY
TRBD1,TRBV5-5,TRBJ2-5,few,ASRRDRETQY